The source of this TCR beta chain is a study of regulatory T cells in long-lasting Graves disease. Indicated time point: newly diagnosed GD, antithyroid drugs for less than 3 months. RNA from PBMCs was the source of the TCR library. Arm-PCR of CDR3 regions and iRepertoire HTBI primers were the basis on which TCR beta libraries were built. Each CDR3 protein gets one entry after TCRdb re-called the multiplex PCR reads with MiXCR. The data contain around 500,000 distinct CDR3 sequences, approximately 12% of them singletons. This CDR3 spans 17 amino acids. V shed 7 bases, J shed 3 bases, and the junction held 11 bases outside the gene matches. CDR1 and CDR2 (germline): MNHEY, SMNVEV (reference sequence). This clonotype was detected many times. Its antigen is not known. Whole-study findings and limits: Reduced TCR diversity was observed in persistent Graves' patients versus newly diagnosed patients. Persistent disease samples used TRBV28, TRBJ1-2 and TRBJ2-5 preferentially.

The same sample was also used in a study of T cells in Graves' hyperthyroidism and ophthalmopathy. This second study notes: TCR CDR3 regions were first amplified by RT-PCR with HTBI primers.

The sequence was collected from a woman in her thirties with Graves disease. The chain combines TRBV27 with TRBJ2-1; 11 bases fit TRBD1. This specimen was peripheral blood mononuclear cells (PBMCs), taken at new diagnosis, from a patient treated with antithyroid drugs. The CDR3 here is CASNPGFGTGGYNEQFF. CDR3 bases: TGTGCCAGCAACCCGGGGTTCGGGACAGGGGGCTACAATGAGCAGTTCTTC.